This entry lists 24 T cell receptor beta chains sequenced from one sample in a study of early T cells in non-severe SARS-CoV-2 infection. TCRdb reprocessed the 5' RACE reads with MiXCR, giving one entry per CDR3 protein. Of 50,000 or so distinct CDR3 sequences in the sample, about 13% are singletons; the top ten hold approximately 9.6%. Sequencing input: whole blood. The receptors shown here come from an adult who was a healthcare worker with PCR-confirmed SARS-CoV-2 infection or an uninfected control (not recorded which).

The table lists this clonotype with many counts. The CDR3 DNA follows: TGTGCCAGCAGCCAAGCCCGGGGGGTCGGGAGGGCTTTCTTT. It yields the protein CASSQARGVGRAFF. The chain has TRBV3-1 and TRBJ1-1; D perhaps matches TRBD1 (5 bases). CDR3 length: 14 residues. The germline V gene has CDR1 LGHDT and CDR2 YNNKEL (reference sequence). Trimming cost V 1 base and J 11 bases, with 17 bases left between them.

The table lists this clonotype with a few counts. CDR3 sequence (DNA): TGTGCCACCAGTGACAAGACTAGCGGGCAAACCAGCTCCTACAATGAGCAGTTCTTC. Translating it yields CATSDKTSGQTSSYNEQFF. The chain employs TRBV24-1 and TRBJ2-1; 10 bases match TRBD2. CDR1 and CDR2 from the germline V gene are KGHDR and SFDVKD. This CDR3 comprises 19 residues. V shed 4 bases and J 0 bases; nucleotides not matched to a gene: 11.

This sequence joins TRBV12-3 or TRBV12-4 and TRBJ1-1; D is unclear. This CDR3 has 16 residues. V was shortened by 7 bases and J by 1 base, with 19 bases between the two germline ends. CDR3 sequence: CASTLGRRGRNTEAFF. For the CDR3, the DNA is TGTGCCAGCACCTTAGGACGGAGAGGACGGAACACTGAAGCTTTCTTT.

The chain recombines TRBV7-3 with TRBJ2-3, with TRBD2 matching 7 bases. This CDR3 is built from 15 residues. Per germline, CDR1 SGHTA and CDR2 FQGTGA. Trimming at V came to 3 bases and at J to 0 bases, leaving 3 bases not matched to a gene. The chain's CDR3 is CASSLVLASTDTQYF. The CDR3 DNA follows: TGTGCCAGCAGCTTGGTACTAGCGAGCACAGATACGCAGTATTTT.

Many counts were recorded for this clonotype. This sequence joins TRBV11-2 and TRBJ1-6; D is ambiguous. The CDR3 covers 15 residues. The V gene lost 5 bases and the J gene lost 6 bases, with 14 bases spanning the gap. CDR1 is SGHAT and CDR2 is FQNNGV in the germline V gene. DNA for the CDR3: TGTGCCAGCAGCGAACGGGCCGCCGCTAATTCACCCCTCCACTTT. Translating gives CASSERAAANSPLHF.

The rearrangement links TRBV9 to TRBJ2-1, with TRBD2 identical over 12 bases. This CDR3 has 15 residues. V lost 0 bases and J lost 7; bases outside the gene matches: 2. CDR1 is SGDLS, CDR2 YYNGEE, per germline. CDR3 in DNA: TGTGCCAGCAGCGTAGGACTAGCGGGAGAGAATGAGCAGTTCTTC. This encodes CASSVGLAGENEQFF.

This clonotype was observed at least ten times. CDR3 in DNA: TGCAGCGTTGAAACGGCTAGCGCGCGCGGGGAGACCCAGTACTTC. Translated: CSVETASARGETQYF. V gene TRBV29-1 combines with J gene TRBJ2-5, with D perhaps matching TRBD2 (6 bases). The CDR3 consists of 15 residues. Looked up from germline, CDR1 is SQVTM and CDR2 is ANQGSEA. V was cut by 2 bases and J by 5 bases, with 18 bases left in between.

V is TRBV7-6 and J is TRBJ1-1, with TRBD1 as a possible D gene (6 bases). The CDR3 is made up of 15 amino acids. The ends were cut back, 2 bases at V and 3 bases at J, with 13 bases in the middle. In germline, CDR1 is SGHVS, CDR2 FNYEAQ. The CDR3 is CASSLLGGADTEAFF. Here the CDR3 DNA reads TGTGCCAGCAGCTTATTAGGGGGTGCGGACACTGAAGCTTTCTTT.

This clonotype was seen ten or more times. This chain joins TRBV24-1 and TRBJ1-3, with TRBD1 matching 10 bases. Germline-derived CDR1 and CDR2 are KGHDR and SFDVKD. The J segment lost 8 bases and the V segment lost 6 bases, leaving 6 bases of the junction unmatched. This CDR3 has 14 amino acids. CDR3 protein: CATSPRDRGDTIYF. As DNA, the CDR3 is TGTGCCACCAGTCCTCGGGACAGGGGAGACACCATATATTTT.

This clonotype was detected ten times or more. The chain carries TRBV4-2 and TRBJ2-7, with D perhaps matching TRBD1 or TRBD2 (5 bases each). The CDR3 runs to 14 residues. CDR1 is LGHNA and CDR2 is YNFKEQ in the germline V gene. The V end lost 8 bases, the J end lost 0 bases, and 14 bases lay between the germline ends. CDR3 residues: CASGPLGVSYEQYF. In nucleotides, the CDR3 is TGTGCCAGCGGGCCTCTGGGGGTCTCCTACGAGCAGTACTTC.

V and J are TRBV24-1 and TRBJ2-1; D perhaps matches TRBD1 (5 bases). From germline, CDR1 is KGHDR and CDR2 SFDVKD. V was shortened by 5 bases and J by 6 bases, with 13 bases between the two germline ends. There are 14 residues in the CDR3. The CDR3 spells CATSVPGWRNEQFF. In DNA, the CDR3 is TGTGCCACCAGTGTTCCAGGGTGGCGCAATGAGCAGTTCTTC.

This clonotype has just a few counts. The rearrangement links TRBV11-3 to TRBJ2-4, with a possible D match to TRBD2 (6 bases). Germline CDR1 is SGHNT and CDR2 is YENEEA. The CDR3 consists of 17 residues. Trimming removed 0 bases at V and 4 bases at J, with 16 bases between. The CDR3 sequence: CASSLEPARDPKNIQYF. CDR3 coding DNA: TGTGCCAGCAGCTTAGAGCCGGCGCGGGACCCTAAAAACATTCAGTACTTC.

The V and J genes are TRBV28 and TRBJ1-4; 9 nucleotides match TRBD1. The CDR3 is made up of 14 amino acids. Germline CDR1 MDHEN, CDR2 SYDVKM. V shed 6 bases and J 6 bases; nucleotides not matched to a gene: 5. CDR3 sequence reads: CASRSGTGYEKLFF. CDR3 sequence (DNA): TGTGCCAGCAGATCCGGGACAGGGTATGAAAAACTGTTTTTT. Drawing the rest from reference TRBV28 and TRBJ1-4, the complete variable domain is DVKVTQSSRYLVKRTGEKVFLECVQDMDHENMFWYRQDPGLGLRLIYFSYDVKMKEKGDIPEGYSVSREKKERFSLILESASTNQTSMYLCASRSGTGYEKLFFGSGTQLSVL.

This sequence joins TRBV7-3 and TRBJ2-2, with TRBD1 as a possible D gene (5 bases). The V end lost 4 bases, the J end lost 7 bases, and 10 bases lay between the germline ends. This CDR3 is built from 13 residues. In germline, CDR1 is SGHTA, CDR2 FQGTGA. In nucleotides, the CDR3 is TGTGCCAGCAGCTGGGGCCGTGGCGGGGAGCTGTTTTTT. Its translation is CASSWGRGGELFF.

This clonotype was seen repeatedly, ten times or more. This rearrangement joins TRBV6-6 to TRBJ1-5; 8 bases align to TRBD1. J lost 1 base, V lost 2 bases, and 4 bases had no gene match. CDR3 length equals 16 residues. CDR1 is MNHNY, CDR2 SVGAGI, per germline (reference sequence). The CDR3, as DNA: TGTGCCAGCAGTTACGGGACAGGACGGAGCAATCAGCCCCAGCATTTT. Translated: CASSYGTGRSNQPQHF.

This clonotype has a handful of counts. The chain uses TRBV5-4 and TRBJ1-6; a weak D match, TRBD1 (5 bases). CDR3 length: 15 residues. V lost 2 bases, J lost 10 bases, and 16 bases lay in between. Germline-derived CDR1 and CDR2 are SGHNT and YYREEE (reference sequence). CDR3 sequence: CASSLLGGFGSPLHF. For the CDR3, the DNA is TGTGCCAGCAGCTTACTTGGGGGGTTTGGATCACCCCTCCACTTT. The complete variable domain, with remaining parts taken from reference TRBV5-4 and TRBJ1-6, reads ETGVTQSPTHLIKTRGQQVTLRCSSQSGHNTVSWYQQALGQGPQFIFQYYREEENGRGNFPPRFSGLQFPNYSSELNVNALELDDSALYLCASSLLGGFGSPLHFGNGTRLTVT.

This clonotype was seen a handful of times. The chain combines TRBV7-9 with TRBJ2-3; TRBD2 is a possible D gene (6 bases). The CDR3 covers 15 residues. With 3 bases removed from V and 1 base from J, the gap between germline ends came to 11 bases. Germline-derived CDR1 and CDR2 are SEHNR and FQNEAQ (reference sequence). The CDR3 protein is CASSFWREGTDTQYF. CDR3 nucleotides: TGTGCCAGCAGCTTTTGGAGGGAGGGCACAGATACGCAGTATTTT. The variable domain in full, completed from reference TRBV7-9 and TRBJ2-3, reads DTGVSQNPRHKITKRGQNVTFRCDPISEHNRLYWYRQTLGQGPEFLTYFQNEAQLEKSRLLSDRFSAERPKGSFSTLEIQRTEQGDSAMYLCASSFWREGTDTQYFGPGTRLTVL.

This clonotype was seen at least ten times. This rearrangement joins TRBV19 to TRBJ1-4; D is undetermined. Germline CDR1 LNHDA, CDR2 SQIVND (reference sequence). The CDR3 is 14 amino acids. Trimming shortened V by 4 bases and J by 7 bases, and 13 bases separated the two germline ends. Here the CDR3 DNA reads TGTGCCAGTAGTACTCTGGCTTTGGCTGAAAAACTGTTTTTT. Its translation is CASSTLALAEKLFF.

This clonotype came up a few times. This chain uses TRBV3-2 with TRBJ2-2; TRBD1 reflects the table's D call only, with no check against the DNA. TRBV3-2 is listed as a pseudogene. CDR3 length equals 13 residues. The CDR3 reads CASSQARAGELFF. CDR3 DNA sequence: TGTGCCAGCAGCCAAGCCAGGGCCGGGGAGCTGTTTTTT.

This clonotype has more than one count but fewer than ten. This sequence joins TRBV4-2 and TRBJ2-1, with TRBD1 identical over 8 bases. Germline V gives CDR1 LGHNA, CDR2 YNFKEQ. V shed 7 bases and J 8 bases; nucleotides not matched to a gene: 13. CDR3 length equals 15 residues. This chain's CDR3 is CASTPGTGSGDEQFF. The CDR3 bases are TGTGCCAGCACTCCCGGGACAGGCTCGGGCGATGAGCAGTTCTTC.

This clonotype has ten or more counts. V usage is TRBV12-3 or TRBV12-4 and J usage is TRBJ2-3; weak D call: TRBD2 (6 bases). V was shortened by 5 bases and J by 0 bases, with 15 bases between the two germline ends. This CDR3 comprises 16 residues. The CDR3 DNA follows: TGTGCCAGCAGTGCATACGGGGGAGTTAGCACAGATACGCAGTATTTT. Amino acid sequence: CASSAYGGVSTDTQYF.

CDR3 nucleotide sequence: TGCAGTGCTAGAGATTTGGAAGGGATCTCCTACGAGCAGTACTTC. Translating it yields CSARDLEGISYEQYF. The rearrangement links TRBV20-1 to TRBJ2-7, with no clear D. The CDR3 has 15 amino acids. Trimming took 0 bases from V and 0 from J, leaving 12 bases between them. Germline V gives CDR1 DFQATT, CDR2 SNEGSKA (reference sequence).

This clonotype has ten or more counts. This sequence joins TRBV6-2 or TRBV6-3 and TRBJ2-1, with D unresolved. Germline V gene sequence: CDR1 MNHEY, CDR2 SVGEGT. The CDR3 runs to 11 residues. V lost 7 bases to trimming and J lost 3 bases, with 4 bases between them. CDR3 region: CASTDYNEQFF. In DNA, the CDR3 is TGTGCCAGCACTGACTACAATGAGCAGTTCTTC.

The chain couples TRBV5-1 to TRBJ1-1; tentative D call: TRBD1 (6 bases). Germline CDR1 SGHRS, CDR2 YFSETQ. V dropped 4 bases and J dropped 5 bases, with 21 bases sitting between them. This CDR3 comprises 16 residues. The chain's CDR3 is CASSPMEGVEGTEAFF. CDR3 sequence (DNA): TGCGCCAGCAGCCCAATGGAGGGGGTCGAGGGGACTGAAGCTTTCTTT.